The rows below give T cell receptor beta chains drawn from one sample of a study of blood T cell repertoires in COVID-19. Measured with immunoSEQ multiplex PCR; TCRdb has only the in-frame clones, and not every one. The repertoire holds roughly 520,000 clones, with roughly 90% as singletons. Sequences were obtained from PBMCs or T cells enriched from blood (not recorded which). These receptors all come from a woman between 40 and 50 years old who had recovered from COVID-19. CDR3s include the opening cysteine and the closing phenylalanine or tryptophan. D genes are given only for firm matches. Clone size is not always given. Where it is, it says once, few, many or a class for expanded clones.

>NA|TRBV6-2/TRBV6-3|TRBD2|TRBJ2-1
CASSRLAGSSSYNEQFF
TGTGCCAGCAGCCGACTAGCGGGCTCGAGCTCCTACAATGAGCAGTTCTTC
>few|TRBV27|NA|TRBJ2-7
CASSLGSAYEQYF
TGTGCCAGCAGTTTGGGGAGCGCCTACGAGCAGTACTTC
>NA|TRBV7-9|NA|TRBJ2-6
CASSIGTPSGANVLTF
TGTGCCAGCAGCATAGGCACACCCTCTGGGGCCAACGTCCTGACTTTC
>NA|TRBV9|NA|TRBJ1-1
CASSNGRGATEAFF
TGTGCCAGCAGCAACGGACGGGGTGCCACTGAAGCTTTCTTT
>NA|TRBV19|TRBD2|TRBJ2-2
CASSKAGTNTGELFF
TGTGCCAGTAGTAAAGCGGGGACGAACACCGGGGAGCTGTTTTTT
>NA|TRBV10-3|TRBD2|TRBJ2-5
CAIGLAGGETQYF
TGTGCCATCGGGCTAGCGGGAGGGGAGACCCAGTACTTC
>NA|TRBV11-3|NA|TRBJ2-3
CASSFERAGTQYF
TGTGCCAGCAGCTTTGAGCGGGCCGGTACGCAGTATTTT
>NA|TRBV30|NA|TRBJ1-6
CAWSVAGNSPLHF
TGTGCCTGGAGTGTGGCAGGGAATTCACCCCTCCACTTT
>NA|TRBV5-1|TRBD2|TRBJ2-5
CASSIGLAGGYQETQYF
TGCGCCAGCAGCATAGGACTAGCGGGAGGGTACCAAGAGACCCAGTACTTC
>NA|TRBV19|TRBD1|TRBJ1-1
CASSIILRQGRGTTEAFF
TGTGCCAGTAGTATAATCTTGAGACAGGGGCGGGGGACCACTGAAGCTTTCTTT
>NA|TRBV6-5|TRBD1|TRBJ1-5
CATASQGVNQPQHF
TGTGCCACCGCGTCACAGGGGGTAAATCAGCCCCAGCATTTT
>NA|TRBV5-1|TRBD2|TRBJ2-1
CASSDTTSGRSPNEQFF
TGCGCCAGCAGCGACACCACTAGCGGAAGAAGTCCCAATGAGCAGTTCTTC
>NA|TRBV5-1|NA|TRBJ1-1
CASSPGTRGFDTEAFF
TGCGCCAGCAGCCCGGGGACAAGAGGGTTTGACACTGAAGCTTTCTTT
>few|TRBV5-4|TRBD2|TRBJ2-1
CASSATAGRGEDEQFF
TGTGCCAGCAGCGCCACAGCGGGAAGGGGTGAGGACGAGCAGTTCTTC
>NA|TRBV28|NA|TRBJ2-2
CASSPPPGVSGELFF
TGTGCCAGCAGTCCCCCCCCAGGTGTATCCGGGGAGCTGTTTTTT
>NA|TRBV10-1|NA|TRBJ1-4
CASSRGETNEKLFF
TGCGCCAGCAGTAGGGGCGAAACTAATGAAAAACTGTTTTTT
>NA|TRBV18|NA|TRBJ2-2
CASSPLQGGSGELFF
TGTGCCAGCTCACCACTACAAGGCGGGTCCGGGGAGCTGTTTTTT
>once|TRBV14|TRBD2|TRBJ2-7
CASSQPGGPHEQYF
TGTGCCAGCAGCCAACCGGGAGGGCCCCACGAGCAGTACTTC
>NA|TRBV7-2|NA|TRBJ1-1
CASSLKSGGTEAFF
TGTGCCAGCAGCTTAAAGAGCGGAGGGACTGAAGCTTTCTTT
>NA|TRBV6-5|NA|TRBJ1-1
CASSLQGIAEAFF
TGTGCCAGCAGCCTGCAGGGGATTGCCGAAGCTTTCTTT
>NA|TRBV6-5|NA|TRBJ2-7
CASSYARGPYEQYF
TGTGCCAGCAGTTACGCCCGCGGTCCCTACGAGCAGTACTTC
>NA|TRBV28|TRBD1|TRBJ2-7
CASTDRADHEQYF
TGTGCCAGCACGGACAGGGCAGATCACGAGCAGTACTTC
>NA|TRBV6-5|NA|TRBJ2-7
CASMTYEQYF
TGTGCCAGCATGACTTACGAGCAGTACTTC
>NA|TRBV7-2|TRBD2|TRBJ2-3
CASSFPNLGRPPDTQYF
TGTGCCAGCAGCTTCCCAAACCTCGGGAGGCCCCCAGATACGCAGTATTTT
>NA|TRBV7-9|NA|TRBJ1-3
CASTIGTGNTIYF
TGTGCCAGCACCATTGGGACAGGAAACACCATATATTTT
>NA|TRBV9|NA|TRBJ1-3
CASSVNTGLSGNTIYF
TGTGCCAGCAGCGTAAATACAGGGCTTTCTGGAAACACCATATATTTT
>NA|TRBV24-1|TRBD1|TRBJ2-1
CATRGQGADNEQFF
TGTGCCACCAGAGGACAGGGGGCTGACAATGAGCAGTTCTTC
>few|TRBV24-1|TRBD2|TRBJ2-3
CATSDYTSGIPRWRDTQYF
TGTGCCACCAGTGATTATACTAGCGGGATCCCGAGATGGCGAGATACGCAGTATTTT
>NA|TRBV9|TRBD2|TRBJ2-5
CASSVGTSGGTAQYF
TGTGCCAGCAGCGTAGGGACTAGCGGGGGCACGGCCCAGTACTTC
>NA|TRBV7-9|TRBD1|TRBJ2-5
CASSASGQKQETQYF
TGTGCCAGCAGCGCCTCGGGACAGAAGCAAGAGACCCAGTACTTC
>once|TRBV7-2|NA|TRBJ1-1
CASSARRSGTEAFF
TGTGCCAGCAGCGCGAGACGGAGTGGCACTGAAGCTTTCTTT
>NA|TRBV24-1|NA|TRBJ1-1
CASSQGNTEAFF
TGTGCCAGTAGCCAGGGGAACACTGAAGCTTTCTTT
>NA|TRBV7-6|NA|TRBJ2-2
CASSLAGTYTGELFF
TGTGCCAGCAGCTTAGCGGGGACTTACACCGGGGAGCTGTTTTTT
>once|TRBV24-1|NA|TRBJ2-1
CATSDSSRGDGSYNEQFF
TGTGCCACCAGTGATTCTTCCAGGGGTGACGGTTCCTACAATGAGCAGTTCTTC
>NA|TRBV24-1|TRBD1|TRBJ2-1
CATSDLHPGQGWNEQFF
TGTGCCACCAGTGATTTGCATCCGGGACAGGGTTGGAATGAGCAGTTCTTC
>NA|TRBV4-1|TRBD2|TRBJ2-1
CASSLRTSGSSYNEQFF
TGCGCCAGCAGCCTCCGGACTAGCGGGAGCTCCTACAATGAGCAGTTCTTC
>NA|TRBV15|NA|TRBJ2-2
CATSSPKWGGEKMNTGELFF
TGTGCCACCAGCAGTCCGAAATGGGGAGGAGAAAAGATGAACACCGGGGAGCTGTTTTTT
>once|TRBV5-1|TRBD2|TRBJ2-5
CASSLDSGLASETQYF
TGCGCCAGCAGCTTGGATTCAGGACTAGCGTCCGAGACCCAGTACTTC
>NA|TRBV6-6|NA|TRBJ1-1
CASSYNLRLMNTEAFF
TGTGCCAGCAGTTATAATTTGCGGCTGATGAACACTGAAGCTTTCTTT
>NA|TRBV19|TRBD1|TRBJ1-1
CASSRRQGNTEAFF
TGTGCCAGTAGTCGTCGACAGGGAAACACTGAAGCTTTCTTT
>NA|TRBV10-1|TRBD2|TRBJ2-3
CASSPWASGVVDTQYF
TGCGCCAGCAGCCCTTGGGCTAGCGGGGTTGTAGATACGCAGTATTTT
>once|TRBV6-6|TRBD1|TRBJ1-2
CASSPNLDRPIVGGYTF
TGTGCCAGCAGTCCAAACCTGGACAGGCCGATCGTAGGTGGCTACACCTTC
>NA|TRBV7-9|NA|TRBJ1-2
CASSLATGGGPNYGYTF
TGTGCCAGCAGCTTAGCTACTGGGGGCGGACCTAACTATGGCTACACCTTC
>NA|TRBV9|NA|TRBJ2-2
CASQYQANTGELFF
TGTGCTAGCCAGTACCAGGCGAACACCGGGGAGCTGTTTTTT
>NA|TRBV4-1|TRBD1|TRBJ1-2
CASSHLTDRVGYTF
TGCGCCAGCAGCCACTTAACGGACAGGGTGGGCTACACCTTC
>NA|TRBV12-3/TRBV12-4|TRBD1|TRBJ1-6
CASRDRDNSPLHF
TGTGCCAGCAGGGACAGGGATAATTCACCCCTCCACTTT
>NA|TRBV6-6|NA|TRBJ2-7
CASSYLAGEGEQYF
TGTGCCAGCAGTTACCTGGCAGGGGAGGGCGAGCAGTACTTC
>NA|TRBV5-1|TRBD1|TRBJ1-1
CASSLDRGEQEKDF
TGCGCCAGCAGCTTGGACAGGGGTGAACAGGAAAAAGACTTT
>NA|TRBV7-9|TRBD1|TRBJ2-5
CASRGRTGEVFQETQYF
TGTGCCAGCAGGGGCCGGACAGGGGAAGTTTTCCAAGAGACCCAGTACTTC
>NA|TRBV30|NA|TRBJ2-7
CAWSLGRNYEQYF
TGTGCCTGGAGCCTCGGCAGGAACTACGAGCAGTACTTC
>NA|TRBV19|TRBD1|TRBJ1-4
CASSWRTGQYNEKLFF
TGTGCCAGTAGTTGGAGAACGGGACAGTATAATGAAAAACTGTTTTTT